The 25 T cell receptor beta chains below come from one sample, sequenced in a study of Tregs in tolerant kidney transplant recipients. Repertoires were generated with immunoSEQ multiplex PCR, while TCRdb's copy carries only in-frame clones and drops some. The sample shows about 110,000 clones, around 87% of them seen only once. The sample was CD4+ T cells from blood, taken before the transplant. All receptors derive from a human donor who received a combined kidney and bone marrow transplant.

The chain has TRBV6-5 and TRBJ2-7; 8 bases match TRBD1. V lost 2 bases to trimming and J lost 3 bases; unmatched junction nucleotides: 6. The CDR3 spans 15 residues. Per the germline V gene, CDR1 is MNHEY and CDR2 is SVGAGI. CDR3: CASSYDAGGGYEQYF. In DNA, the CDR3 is TGTGCCAGCAGTTACGATGCAGGGGGCGGCTACGAGCAGTACTTC.

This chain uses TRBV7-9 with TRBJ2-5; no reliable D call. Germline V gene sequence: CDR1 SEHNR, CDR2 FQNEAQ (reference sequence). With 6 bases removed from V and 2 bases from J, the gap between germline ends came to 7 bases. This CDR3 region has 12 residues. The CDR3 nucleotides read TGTGCCAGCAGTTTGAGGCAAGAGACCCAGTACTTC. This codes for CASSLRQETQYF.

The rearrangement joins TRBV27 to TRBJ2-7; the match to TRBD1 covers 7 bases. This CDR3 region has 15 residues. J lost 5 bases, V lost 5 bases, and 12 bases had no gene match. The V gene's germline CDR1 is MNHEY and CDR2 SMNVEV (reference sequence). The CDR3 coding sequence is TGTGCCAGCAGTCGAGGACAGGCGCTCCGGAACGAGCAGTACTTC. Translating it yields CASSRGQALRNEQYF.

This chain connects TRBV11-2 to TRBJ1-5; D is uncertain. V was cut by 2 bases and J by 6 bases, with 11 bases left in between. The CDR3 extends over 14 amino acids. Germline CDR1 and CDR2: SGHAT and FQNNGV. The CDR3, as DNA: TGTGCCAGCAGCTTATCCCCAGGAGGTCAGCCCCAGCATTTT. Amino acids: CASSLSPGGQPQHF.

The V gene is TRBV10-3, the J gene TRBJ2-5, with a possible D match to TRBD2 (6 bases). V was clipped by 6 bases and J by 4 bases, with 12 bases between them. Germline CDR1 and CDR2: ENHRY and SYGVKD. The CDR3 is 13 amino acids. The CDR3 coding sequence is TGTGCCATCAGCTTGATGGGAGGAGAGACCCAGTACTTC. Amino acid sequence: CAISLMGGETQYF.

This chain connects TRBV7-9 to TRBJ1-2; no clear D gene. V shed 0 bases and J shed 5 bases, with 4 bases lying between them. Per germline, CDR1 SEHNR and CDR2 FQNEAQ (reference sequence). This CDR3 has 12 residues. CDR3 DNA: TGTGCCAGCAGCTTAGCTACTTATGGCTACACCTTC. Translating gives CASSLATYGYTF.

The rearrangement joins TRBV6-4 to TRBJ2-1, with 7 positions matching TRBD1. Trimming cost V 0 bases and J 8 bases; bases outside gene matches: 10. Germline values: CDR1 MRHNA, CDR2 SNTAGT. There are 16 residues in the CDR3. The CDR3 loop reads CASSDSTAGGYHEQFF. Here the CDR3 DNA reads TGTGCCAGCAGTGACTCGACGGCAGGGGGATACCATGAGCAGTTCTTC.

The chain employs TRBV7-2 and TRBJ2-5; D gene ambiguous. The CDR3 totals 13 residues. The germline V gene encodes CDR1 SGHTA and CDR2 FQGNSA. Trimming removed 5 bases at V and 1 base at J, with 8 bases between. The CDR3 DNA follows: TGTGCCAGCAGCGGTAGTGCCCAAGAGACCCAGTACTTC. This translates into CASSGSAQETQYF.

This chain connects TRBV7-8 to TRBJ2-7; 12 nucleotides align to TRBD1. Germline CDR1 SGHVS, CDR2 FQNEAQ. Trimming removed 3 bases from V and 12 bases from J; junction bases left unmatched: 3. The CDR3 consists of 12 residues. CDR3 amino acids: CASSLGQGAVYF. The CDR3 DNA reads TGTGCCAGCAGCTTGGGACAGGGGGCCGTGTACTTC. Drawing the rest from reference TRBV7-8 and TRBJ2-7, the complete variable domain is GAGVSQSPRYKVAKRGQDVALRCDPISGHVSLFWYQQALGQGPEFLTYFQNEAQLDKSGLPSDRFFAERPEGSVSTLKIQRTQQEDSAVYLCASSLGQGAVYFGPGTRLTVT.

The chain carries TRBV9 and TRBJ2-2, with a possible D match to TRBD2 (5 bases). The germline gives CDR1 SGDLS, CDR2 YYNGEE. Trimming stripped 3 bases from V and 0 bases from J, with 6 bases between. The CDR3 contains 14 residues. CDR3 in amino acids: CASSGTANTGELFF. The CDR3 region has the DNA TGTGCCAGCAGCGGGACTGCGAACACCGGGGAGCTGTTTTTT.

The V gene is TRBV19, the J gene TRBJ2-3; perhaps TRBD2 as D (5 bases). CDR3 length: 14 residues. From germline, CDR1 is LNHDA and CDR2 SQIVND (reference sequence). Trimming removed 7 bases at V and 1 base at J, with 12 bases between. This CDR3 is CASMAGLRTDTQYF. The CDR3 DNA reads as TGTGCCAGTATGGCAGGACTCCGCACAGATACGCAGTATTTT.

The CDR3 here is CASSWGTINYGYTF. CDR3 DNA sequence: TGTGCCAGCAGTTGGGGCACAATTAACTATGGCTACACCTTC. The chain recombines TRBV6-6 with TRBJ1-2; D perhaps matches TRBD1 (5 bases). Trimming removed 4 bases at V and 1 base at J, with 10 bases between. The CDR3 length is 14 residues. Germline CDR1 MNHNY, CDR2 SVGAGI (reference sequence).

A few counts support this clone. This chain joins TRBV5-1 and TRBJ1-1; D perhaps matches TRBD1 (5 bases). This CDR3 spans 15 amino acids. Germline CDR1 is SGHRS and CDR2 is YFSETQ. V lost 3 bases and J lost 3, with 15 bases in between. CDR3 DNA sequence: TGCGCCAGCAGCTCCGGAACAGGTTGGGACACTGAAGCTTTCTTT. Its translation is CASSSGTGWDTEAFF.

The CDR3 sequence: CASSIRGRDYEQYF. In nucleotides, the CDR3 is TGTGCCAGCAGTATCAGAGGGAGAGACTACGAGCAGTACTTC. The gene calls are TRBV27 and TRBJ2-7, with D perhaps matching TRBD2 (5 bases). Germline V gene lookup returns CDR1 MNHEY and CDR2 SMNVEV (reference sequence). Trimming took 5 bases from V and 3 from J, leaving 14 bases between them. The CDR3 covers 14 residues.

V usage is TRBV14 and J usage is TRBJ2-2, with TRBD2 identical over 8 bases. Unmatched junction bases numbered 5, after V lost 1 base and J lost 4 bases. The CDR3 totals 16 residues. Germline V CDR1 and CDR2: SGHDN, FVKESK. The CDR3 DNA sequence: TGTGCCAGCAGCCAAGCGGGGGGGCGTCGCACCGGGGAGCTGTTTTTT. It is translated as CASSQAGGRRTGELFF.

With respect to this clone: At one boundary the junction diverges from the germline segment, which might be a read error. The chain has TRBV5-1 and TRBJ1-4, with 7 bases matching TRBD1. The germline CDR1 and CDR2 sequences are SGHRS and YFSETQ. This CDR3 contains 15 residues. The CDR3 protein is CACSQGPGGNEKLFF. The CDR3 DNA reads TGCGCCTGCAGCCAGGGACCAGGGGGGAATGAAAAACTGTTTTTT. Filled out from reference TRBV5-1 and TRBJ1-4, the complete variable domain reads KAGVTQTPRYLIKTRGQQVTLSCSPISGHRSVSWYQQTPGQGLQFLFEYFSETQRNKGNFPGRFSGRQFSNSRSEMNVSTLELGDSALYLCACSQGPGGNEKLFFGSGTQLSVL.

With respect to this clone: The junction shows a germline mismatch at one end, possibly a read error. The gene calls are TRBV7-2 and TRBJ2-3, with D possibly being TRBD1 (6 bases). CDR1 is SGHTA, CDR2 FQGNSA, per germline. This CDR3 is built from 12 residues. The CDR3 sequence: CASSLATGTQYF. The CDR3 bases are TGTGCCAGCAGCTTAGCGACAGGTACGCAGTATTTT.

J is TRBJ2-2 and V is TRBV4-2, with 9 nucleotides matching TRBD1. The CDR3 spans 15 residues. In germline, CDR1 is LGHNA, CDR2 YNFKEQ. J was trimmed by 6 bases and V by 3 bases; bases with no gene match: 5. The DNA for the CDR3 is TGTGCCAGCAGCCAGGGACAGGGATCTCCCGGGGAGCTGTTTTTT. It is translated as CASSQGQGSPGELFF.

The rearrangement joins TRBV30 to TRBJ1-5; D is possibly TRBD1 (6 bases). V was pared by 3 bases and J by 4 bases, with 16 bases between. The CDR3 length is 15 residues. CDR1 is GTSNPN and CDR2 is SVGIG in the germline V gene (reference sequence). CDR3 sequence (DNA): TGTGCCTGGAGCAGCTTCGGGACAAGGAATCAGCCCCAGCATTTT. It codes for CAWSSFGTRNQPQHF.

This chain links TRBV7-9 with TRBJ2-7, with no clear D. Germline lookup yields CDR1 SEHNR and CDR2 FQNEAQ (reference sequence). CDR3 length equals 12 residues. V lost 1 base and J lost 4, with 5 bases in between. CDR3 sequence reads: CASSLGAYEQYF. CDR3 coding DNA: TGTGCCAGCAGCTTAGGAGCTTACGAGCAGTACTTC.

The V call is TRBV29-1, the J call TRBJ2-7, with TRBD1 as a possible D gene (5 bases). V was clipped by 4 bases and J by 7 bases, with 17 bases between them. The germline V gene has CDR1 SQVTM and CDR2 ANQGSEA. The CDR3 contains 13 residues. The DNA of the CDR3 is TGCAGCGTTGCGGGCCAGGGCCTACTTGAGCAGTACTTC. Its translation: CSVAGQGLLEQYF.

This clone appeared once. CDR3 DNA: TGTGCAAGTCGCTTAGGTGGTAGAGGGGAGACCCAGTACTTC. This sequence encodes CASRLGGRGETQYF. The rearrangement uses TRBV12-2 and TRBJ2-5; no DNA check was done on the table's D call, TRBD2. TRBV12-2 is flagged as a pseudogene. This CDR3 contains 14 residues.

The CDR3 here is CASGAQDTQYF. CDR3 DNA: TGTGCCAGCGGAGCGCAAGATACGCAGTATTTT. This rearrangement joins TRBV6-5 to TRBJ2-3, with D unresolved. Germline V gene data show CDR1 as MNHEY and CDR2 as SVGAGI. The CDR3 has 11 amino acids. V shed 8 bases and J shed 5 bases, with 8 bases lying between them.

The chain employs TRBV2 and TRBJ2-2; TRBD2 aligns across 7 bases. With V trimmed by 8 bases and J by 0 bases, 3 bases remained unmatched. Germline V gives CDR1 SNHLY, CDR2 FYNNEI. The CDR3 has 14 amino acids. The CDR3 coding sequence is TGTGCCAGCCGTGCGGGGGCGAACACCGGGGAGCTGTTTTTT. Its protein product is CASRAGANTGELFF.

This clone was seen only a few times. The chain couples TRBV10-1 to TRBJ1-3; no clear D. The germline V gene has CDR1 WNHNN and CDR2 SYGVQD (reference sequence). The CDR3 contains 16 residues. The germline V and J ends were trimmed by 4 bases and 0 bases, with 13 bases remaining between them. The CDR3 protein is CASSAGHVYSGNTIYF. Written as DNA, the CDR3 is TGCGCCAGCAGTGCTGGGCATGTCTACTCTGGAAACACCATATATTTT.